This T cell receptor (beta chain) is drawn from a study of T-cell reconstitution after alpha-beta-depleted transplantation in children (dated by TCRdb to 2016 to 2017). Study-level background: T-cell immune reconstitution after TCRalphabeta/CD19-depleted allogeneic hematopoietic cell transplantation in children was quantitatively tracked in the study by means of TCR repertoire profiling.

This clonotype has more than one count but fewer than ten. Its antigen is unknown. Qualities for individual bases were not recorded, and no much larger clone is one base off. What this sample's treatment or condition label stands for: allogeneic hematopoietic cell transplantation with graft depleted of TCRalphabeta T cells and CD19 B cells. The children who served as transplant recipients had been given grafts of TCRalphabeta/CD19-depleted allogeneic hematopoietic cells. Summary of the overall study and its limitations: In some patients, high TCRbeta diversity at day 60 was attributed to recipient T cells and intrathymic progenitors that had survived conditioning. Over subsequent months, a decline in hyperexpanded clone frequencies was noted, and after one year, T-cell counts and TCRbeta diversity were mostly ascribed to newly produced T cells. About two months after transplant, the apparently early recovery of alphabetaT-cell counts reportedly depended on just several hundred clones that had expanded rapidly and came from non-depleted graft cells.

The method behind the library was PCR. Sequencing relied on an Illumina HiSeq 2500. Molecular barcoding was employed in the preparation of TCR libraries, with unique molecular identifiers being used to normalize TCRbeta repertoire quantification. Using fastp at Q25 and MiXCR, TCRdb reprocessed the public reads and kept productive beta chains. Rows matching on CDR3 protein sequence are summarized as one entry with the most common DNA and genes. The sample table holds about 980,000 distinct CDR3 sequences, of which roughly 29% were seen once. The ten largest clones represent 25% to 35% of the sample. The sequence was obtained from a boy in the first two years of life who had a stem cell transplant for SCID, so the T cells may come from the graft donor. This specimen was PBMCs, mostly from graft donor cells, taken 360 days after TCRalphabeta/CD19-depleted stem cell transplant.

The sequenced DNA is TGTGCCAGTAGTCCTACGGACAGGGGCTGGGGCTACGAGCAGTACTTC. Its protein product is CASSPTDRGWGYEQYF. The chain is encoded by TRBV19 joined to TRBJ2-7, with 9 middle bases fitting TRBD1. The CDR3 runs 16 amino acids, cysteine and phenylalanine included. Here the CDR3 DNA is all that survives: 48 bases in frame from base 1. Relative to germline, V is missing 5 bases and J is missing 3 bases, with 11 bases of the junction outside any gene match. Based on the germline V gene (reference sequence), the CDR1 and CDR2 sequences are LNHDA and SQIVND. When the CDR3 is completed using the reference TRBV19 and TRBJ2-7 genes on either side, the full variable domain is DGGITQSPKYLFRKEGQNVTLSCEQNLNHDAMYWYRQDPGQGLRLIYYSQIVNDFQKGDIAEGYSVSREKKESFPLTVTSAQKNPTAFYLCASSPTDRGWGYEQYFGPGTRLTVT.